This T cell receptor (beta chain) was sequenced during a study of CD8+CD57+ T cells in acquired aplastic anemia. On the study more broadly: The DNA of sorted CD4+ and CD8+ cells averaged 3.2 ug. General study findings and limits: Between patients and controls, about 30 CD8+ CDR3 sequences were found in common.

Patients sequenced had flow cytometry evidence of CD8+CD57+ cell expansion. V dropped 1 base and J dropped 5 bases, with 14 bases sitting between them. Per the germline V gene, CDR1 is LGHNA and CDR2 is YSLEER. The CDR3 consists of 15 residues. For CDR3 and TCR beta VDJ profiling, genomic DNA was the template used. One entry per CDR3 protein, called by TCRdb with MiXCR from the reads. The sample lists around 500,000 distinct CDR3 sequences, over 25% occurring once. On this clonotype: Its matching antigen is unknown.

The V gene is TRBV4-3, the J gene TRBJ1-2, with a possible D match to TRBD1 (5 bases). This receptor was obtained from a human donor with aplastic anemia. Sample: sorted CD4+, CD8+, or CD8+CD57+ T cells (not recorded which) from PBMCs. The CDR3 DNA reads as TGCGCCAGCAGCCAAGCCTCGGACGGGGGGTATGGCTACACCTTC. Protein: CASSQASDGGYGYTF.